These 24 T cell receptor beta chains came from one sample sequenced in a study of regulatory T cells in long-lasting Graves disease. The time point denotes: persistent/refractory GD, antithyroid drugs over 5 years with positive TRAb. Extracted RNA from PBMCs served as the source of the TCR library. Construction of TCR beta libraries relied on iRepertoire HTBI primers and on Arm-PCR targeting CDR3 regions. TCRdb recomputed calls from the multiplex PCR reads with MiXCR, one row per CDR3 protein. The table has almost 350,000 distinct CDR3 sequences, about 20% seen once; the top ten hold just under 30%. The sequencing here drew on peripheral blood mononuclear cells (PBMCs), taken when the disease was refractory, from a patient treated with antithyroid drugs. The origin of the receptors is a female donor with Graves disease.

This clonotype was recorded a few times. This CDR3 is CASSSSSGGEEKTQYF. CDR3 DNA sequence: TGTGCCAGCAGCTCATCTAGCGGGGGCGAGGAAAAGACCCAGTACTTC. The chain recombines TRBV7-8 with TRBJ2-5; the match to TRBD2 covers 10 bases. The CDR3 has 16 residues. V gave up 4 bases and J gave up 6 bases; unmatched junction bases: 11. The germline V gene encodes CDR1 SGHVS and CDR2 FQNEAQ.

This clonotype was observed at least ten times. V gene TRBV11-2 combines with J gene TRBJ2-5; 11 nucleotides agree with TRBD1. CDR1 is SGHAT and CDR2 is FQNNGV in the germline V gene. V gave up 5 bases and J gave up 7 bases; unmatched junction bases: 9. This CDR3 is 15 amino acids long. DNA for the CDR3: TGTGCCAGCAGCCAATTGGCGGGACAGGGGGGGACCCAGTACTTC. The encoded protein is CASSQLAGQGGTQYF. Using reference TRBV11-2 and TRBJ2-5 for the parts outside the CDR3, the full variable domain is EAGVAQSPRYKIIEKRQSVAFWCNPISGHATLYWYQQILGQGPKLLIQFQNNGVVDDSQLPKDRFSAERLKGVDSTLKIQPAKLEDSAVYLCASSQLAGQGGTQYFGPGTRLLVL.

This clonotype has just a few counts. The gene calls are TRBV20-1 and TRBJ1-5, with TRBD1 matching over 10 bases. CDR3 length: 15 amino acids. The trim removed 6 bases at V and 5 bases at J, leaving 10 bases unmatched. Germline loops: CDR1 DFQATT, CDR2 SNEGSKA (reference sequence). The CDR3 spells CSAPPIGQGDQPQHF. The DNA for the CDR3 is TGCAGTGCCCCTCCCATCGGACAGGGGGATCAGCCCCAGCATTTT.

This clonotype was found many times. DNA of the CDR3: TGTGCCAGCTCGTGGGGGCCCGGGGAGCTGTTTTTT. Amino acid sequence: CASSWGPGELFF. The chain links TRBV28 to TRBJ2-2, with D tentatively TRBD1 (6 bases). This CDR3 has 12 amino acids. Germline V gives CDR1 MDHEN, CDR2 SYDVKM. V dropped 8 bases and J dropped 6 bases, with 10 bases sitting between them. The full variable domain, its missing parts supplied by reference TRBV28 and TRBJ2-2, is DVKVTQSSRYLVKRTGEKVFLECVQDMDHENMFWYRQDPGLGLRLIYFSYDVKMKEKGDIPEGYSVSREKKERFSLILESASTNQTSMYLCASSWGPGELFFGEGSRLTVL.

The V gene is TRBV12-3 or TRBV12-4, the J gene TRBJ1-1, with a tentative D call TRBD1 (5 bases). The CDR3 is 15 residues long. Trimming took off 7 bases at V and 4 bases at J, with 19 bases between the two ends. The CDR3 nucleotides are TGTGCCAGCACCCGCCCCCCAGGGACGGGCACTGAAGCTTTCTTT. Its protein is CASTRPPGTGTEAFF.

In regard to this clonotype: Given a much more abundant clone one base away, this may be a read error. The V gene is TRBV10-3, the J gene TRBJ2-7; the match to TRBD2 covers 11 bases. The V gene's germline CDR1 is ENHRY and CDR2 SYGVKD. The CDR3 sequence is 18 residues long. This CDR3 reads CAISEFRLAGGNSYEQCF. CDR3 in DNA: TGTGCCATCAGTGAGTTTCGCCTAGCGGGAGGAAACTCCTACGAGCAGTGCTTC.

The J gene is TRBJ2-6, the V gene TRBV2; TRBD2 aligns across 7 bases. The germline V gene has CDR1 SNHLY and CDR2 FYNNEI. This CDR3 region has 16 residues. Trimming at V came to 6 bases and at J to 2 bases, leaving 7 bases not matched to a gene. The CDR3 region is CASSFGGSPGANVLTF. CDR3 in DNA: TGTGCCAGCAGCTTCGGCGGGAGCCCTGGGGCCAACGTCCTGACTTTC.

The V and J genes are TRBV6-2 or TRBV6-3 and TRBJ2-2, with TRBD1 matching 9 bases. V was clipped by 6 bases and J by 3 bases; unmatched bases: 5. The CDR3 spans 15 residues. Germline values: CDR1 MNHEY, CDR2 SVGEGT. As DNA, the CDR3 is TGTGCCAGCAGATGGGGACAGGGAGACACCGGGGAGCTGTTTTTT. It encodes CASRWGQGDTGELFF.

This rearrangement joins TRBV6-5 to TRBJ2-1; 11 nucleotides match TRBD2. J was trimmed by 5 bases and V by 1 base; bases with no gene match: 10. CDR3 length: 18 amino acids. CDR1 is MNHEY, CDR2 SVGAGI, per germline. The CDR3 region is CASSYLGIAGGPDNEQFF. The CDR3 DNA reads TGTGCCAGCAGTTACTTGGGCATAGCGGGAGGGCCGGACAATGAGCAGTTCTTC.

V usage is TRBV27 and J usage is TRBJ1-4; tentative D call: TRBD1 (6 bases). The CDR3 is 16 amino acids. Germline V CDR1 and CDR2: MNHEY, SMNVEV (reference sequence). V was trimmed by 5 bases and J by 0 bases, leaving 13 bases between them. The CDR3 loop is CASSPQTGATNEKLFF. Written as DNA, the CDR3 is TGTGCCAGCAGTCCCCAGACAGGCGCAACTAATGAAAAACTGTTTTTT.

This chain connects TRBV6-1 to TRBJ2-1; D may be TRBD1 (6 bases). The V gene lost 8 bases and the J gene lost 3 bases, with 20 bases spanning the gap. The CDR3 is 16 residues long. Germline loops: CDR1 MNHNS, CDR2 SASEGT. For the CDR3, the DNA is TGTGCCAGCCGAACGGGACACCTCAAGATCTACAATGAGCAGTTCTTC. The encoded protein is CASRTGHLKIYNEQFF.

This clonotype was seen at least ten times. The rearrangement links TRBV5-1 to TRBJ1-2; 10 bases are a match to TRBD1. The CDR3 runs 14 residues. Trimming cost V 5 bases and J 4 bases; bases outside gene matches: 5. Germline lookup yields CDR1 SGHRS and CDR2 YFSETQ. The CDR3 is CASRERTGGYGYTF. CDR3 bases: TGCGCCAGCAGGGAGAGGACAGGGGGCTATGGCTACACCTTC.

This clonotype was seen many times. The chain combines TRBV11-2 with TRBJ2-7; TRBD2 is a possible D gene (6 bases). V shed 3 bases and J shed 0 bases, with 6 bases lying between them. Germline loops: CDR1 SGHAT, CDR2 FQNNGV. The CDR3 runs 13 residues. CDR3 nucleotide sequence: TGTGCCAGCAGCTTGACTAGCTCCTACGAGCAGTACTTC. This sequence encodes CASSLTSSYEQYF.

This clonotype was seen a single time. A clone one base away is much larger, so this may be a read error. This sequence joins TRBV28 and TRBJ2-7; D is uncertain. The germline V and J ends were trimmed by 3 bases and 4 bases, with 10 bases remaining between them. The CDR3 totals 13 residues. Germline V lookup: CDR1 MDHEN, CDR2 SYDVKM. The DNA for the CDR3 is TGTGCCAGCAGTTTGGTACGGACGTACGAGCAGTACTTC. As protein: CASSLVRTYEQYF.

This clonotype was detected many times. This rearrangement joins TRBV10-3 to TRBJ1-2; possibly TRBD1 for D (5 bases). The CDR3 has 12 residues. Trimming shortened V by 8 bases and J by 3 bases, and 10 bases separated the two germline ends. Germline V gene sequence: CDR1 ENHRY, CDR2 SYGVKD. The CDR3 nucleotides read TGTGCCATCGAGGACACCGACTATGGCTACACCTTC. Translating gives CAIEDTDYGYTF.

V gene TRBV4-3 combines with J gene TRBJ1-2; no clear D gene. The CDR3 covers 14 residues. V was cut by 0 bases and J by 3 bases, with 8 bases left in between. In germline, CDR1 is LGHNA, CDR2 YSLEER. In nucleotides, the CDR3 is TGCGCCAGCAGCCAAGAAAGGTGGGACTATGGCTACACCTTC. Protein sequence: CASSQERWDYGYTF.

As to this clonotype: Germline is not matched at one junction end, which may reflect a read error. The rearrangement joins TRBV11-2 to TRBJ1-2; D might be TRBD1 (6 bases). The CDR3 covers 15 residues. From germline, CDR1 is SGHAT and CDR2 FQNNGV. The CDR3 region has the DNA TGTGTCAGCAGCGATGGTACAGGGTGGAACTATGGCTACACCTTC. This gives the protein CVSSDGTGWNYGYTF. Filled out from reference TRBV11-2 and TRBJ1-2, the complete variable domain reads EAGVAQSPRYKIIEKRQSVAFWCNPISGHATLYWYQQILGQGPKLLIQFQNNGVVDDSQLPKDRFSAERLKGVDSTLKIQPAKLEDSAVYLCVSSDGTGWNYGYTFGSGTRLTVV.

This clonotype came up a few times. One base away lies a much larger clone, so this may be a sequencing read error. The genes are TRBV10-3 and TRBJ2-5; 7 bases agree with TRBD1. The V gene's germline CDR1 is ENHRY and CDR2 SYGVKD. The CDR3 totals 14 residues. The CDR3 nucleotides read TGTGCCATCAGGCAACAGGGGCTGGGAGAGACCCGGTACTTC. Its protein is CAIRQQGLGETRYF.

The gene calls are TRBV6-5 and TRBJ1-1; D is unresolved. The germline CDR1 and CDR2 sequences are MNHEY and SVGAGI. V gave up 0 bases and J gave up 4 bases, with 21 bases separating them. The CDR3 contains 18 residues. The CDR3 DNA reads as TGTGCCAGCAGTTACTCGCCAATAGGTAAGGGAATCAGCACTGAAGCTTTCTTT. It codes for CASSYSPIGKGISTEAFF.

As for this clonotype: An end of the junction differs from the germline gene, which may be a read error. J is TRBJ2-1 and V is TRBV12-3 or TRBV12-4, with a weak D call TRBD2 (5 bases). The CDR3 consists of 16 residues. In DNA, the CDR3 is TGTGCCAGCAGCTTAGCCGGAGTTGAGGGAGTGAATGAGCAGTTCTTC. Encoded protein: CASSLAGVEGVNEQFF.

This clonotype was seen many times. V and J are TRBV28 and TRBJ2-2, with TRBD1 matching over 8 bases. The CDR3 has 17 amino acids. V shed 6 bases, J shed 3 bases, and the junction held 12 bases outside the gene matches. Germline V gives CDR1 MDHEN, CDR2 SYDVKM. CDR3 sequence reads: CASSRPTGGRDTGELFF. The CDR3 DNA reads TGTGCCAGCAGCCGCCCAACAGGGGGAAGGGACACCGGGGAGCTGTTTTTT.

The chain is built from TRBV7-2 and TRBJ2-5, with D possibly TRBD2 on 5 matching bases. The germline V and J ends were trimmed by 4 bases and 5 bases, with 17 bases remaining between them. Germline lookup yields CDR1 SGHTA and CDR2 FQGNSA. The CDR3 has 15 residues. This CDR3 is CASSSAEGSWETQYF. The CDR3 bases are TGTGCCAGCAGCTCCGCAGAGGGCTCGTGGGAGACCCAGTACTTC.

The chain uses TRBV7-9 and TRBJ1-1; D call uncertain. From germline, CDR1 is SEHNR and CDR2 FQNEAQ (reference sequence). Trimming removed 6 bases from V and 4 bases from J, with 15 bases in between. The CDR3 sequence is 14 residues long. DNA of the CDR3: TGTGCCAGCAGGAGAAGGGATATAAGCACTGAAGCTTTCTTT. It is translated as CASRRRDISTEAFF.

This clonotype was recorded at least ten times. The chain links TRBV28 to TRBJ1-5; 7 bases match TRBD1. This CDR3 has 14 residues. Trimming cost V 7 bases and J 6 bases; bases outside gene matches: 9. Germline V gives CDR1 MDHEN, CDR2 SYDVKM. The CDR3 bases are TGTGCCAGCATGTCCAGGGGGTTGGGTCAGCCCCAGCATTTT. Amino acids: CASMSRGLGQPQHF.